This is a list of T cell receptor beta chains from one sample in a study of blood T cell repertoires in COVID-19. Assay used: immunoSEQ multiplex PCR; TCRdb lists only in-frame clones, some missing. The table has around 300,000 clones, 80% to 90% seen once; the top ten hold approximately 11%. The sample consisted of peripheral blood. These receptors were obtained from a woman between 65 and 79 years old with acute or convalescent COVID-19. Each CDR3 is given with its conserved first and last residue. The D gene is left open where the match is weak. Only some rows state a clone size, as once, few, many or a class for expanded clones.

>TRBD1|-|TRBJ1-4|TRBV3-1/TRBV3-2
CASRRQGTNEKLFF
TGTGCCAGCAGGCGACAGGGGACTAATGAAAAACTGTTTTTT
>-|few|TRBJ1-4|TRBV6-5
CASRGQGSTNEKLFF
TGTGCCAGCAGGGGGCAGGGGTCGACTAATGAAAAACTGTTTTTT
>-|-|TRBJ2-1|TRBV7-8
CASSFYRVDEQFF
TGTGCCAGCAGCTTCTACAGGGTCGATGAGCAGTTCTTC
>-|many|TRBJ1-1|TRBV19
CASSIVQGNTEAFF
TGTGCCAGTAGTATCGTACAGGGGAACACTGAAGCTTTCTTT
>TRBD1|-|TRBJ1-1|TRBV5-1
CASSLDPRGRGTEAFF
TGCGCCAGCAGCTTGGATCCCAGGGGCAGGGGGACTGAAGCTTTCTTT
>-|-|TRBJ1-2|TRBV7-8
CASSFGGGSDGYTF
TGTGCCAGCAGCTTCGGTGGAGGGAGCGATGGCTACACCTTC
>-|few|TRBJ1-3|TRBV13
CASSLGGARGNTIYF
TGTGCCAGCAGCTTAGGGGGGGCGCGAGGAAACACCATATATTTT
>-|-|TRBJ1-5|TRBV6-5
CASTPAGGGGEPQHF
TGTGCCAGCACCCCCGCTGGGGGGGGAGGGGAGCCCCAGCATTTT
>TRBD1|once|TRBJ2-5|TRBV5-1
CASSTGTEAQYF
TGCGCCAGCAGTACCGGGACAGAGGCCCAGTACTTC
>-|-|TRBJ2-7|TRBV2
CASSERERRGYEQYF
TGTGCCAGCAGTGAAAGGGAGCGCCGCGGCTACGAGCAGTACTTC
>TRBD1|-|TRBJ1-3|TRBV4-1
CASSHPGTGGDTIYF
TGCGCCAGCAGCCACCCCGGGACAGGTGGGGACACCATATATTTT
>-|-|TRBJ2-7|TRBV18
CARGRDEQYF
TGTGCCAGGGGGCGCGACGAGCAGTACTTC
>-|-|TRBJ1-2|TRBV14
CASSQDGGGASRLGGYTF
TGTGCCAGCAGCCAAGATGGAGGAGGCGCCTCCCGCTTAGGGGGCTACACCTTC
>TRBD2|-|TRBJ2-5|TRBV9
CASSVGTSIDQETQYF
TGTGCCAGCAGCGTTGGGACTAGCATCGACCAAGAGACCCAGTACTTC
>-|few|TRBJ1-4|TRBV3-1/TRBV3-2
CASGGPRVNEKLFF
TGTGCCAGCGGGGGCCCGCGGGTTAATGAAAAACTGTTTTTT
>TRBD1|few|TRBJ1-2|TRBV5-8
CASSPEDRGNSYTF
TGTGCCAGCAGCCCGGAGGACAGGGGGAATAGCTACACCTTC
>TRBD1|-|TRBJ1-1|TRBV11-2
CASSLKPGQGAPGTEAFF
TGTGCCAGCAGCCTCAAGCCGGGACAGGGGGCGCCGGGCACTGAAGCTTTCTTT
>TRBD2|-|TRBJ2-3|TRBV11-1
CASSLAGGKHDTQYF
TGTGCCAGCAGCTTGGCGGGGGGGAAGCATGATACGCAGTATTTT
>TRBD1|few|TRBJ1-6|TRBV11-2
CASSFGQGGSPLHF
TGTGCCAGCAGCTTCGGACAGGGAGGATCACCCCTCCACTTT
>-|-|TRBJ1-4|TRBV5-8
CASSHRAPRKLFF
TGTGCCAGCAGTCACAGGGCCCCAAGAAAACTGTTTTTT
>-|once|TRBJ1-6|TRBV6-5
CASRTRNSPLHF
TGTGCCAGCAGAACCAGAAATTCACCCCTCCACTTT
>-|once|TRBJ1-6|TRBV7-3
CASSRAVGNNSPLHF
TGTGCCAGCAGCCGCGCAGTCGGGAATAATTCACCCCTCCACTTT
>TRBD1|once|TRBJ1-1|TRBV19
CASWDRVATEAFF
TGTGCCAGTTGGGACAGGGTGGCCACTGAAGCTTTCTTT
>TRBD1|-|TRBJ1-2|TRBV7-6
CASSPIGQGVEGYTF
TGTGCCAGCAGCCCAATTGGACAGGGGGTTGAGGGCTACACCTTC
>TRBD1|-|TRBJ2-2|TRBV18
CASSRDRVTGELFF
TGTGCCAGCTCAAGGGACAGGGTCACCGGGGAGCTGTTTTTT
>-|-|TRBJ1-4|TRBV9
CASSLDEGRANEKLFF
TGTGCCAGCAGTCTCGACGAGGGTAGGGCAAATGAAAAACTGTTTTTT
>-|-|TRBJ2-5|TRBV12-3/TRBV12-4
CASSFSNQETQYF
TGTGCCAGCAGTTTTTCCAACCAAGAGACCCAGTACTTC
>TRBD1|-|TRBJ2-3|TRBV5-1
CASSRQGMFTDTQYF
TGCGCCAGCAGCCGACAGGGGATGTTCACAGATACGCAGTATTTT
>-|-|TRBJ1-5|TRBV2
CASSNAGYNQPQHF
TGTGCCAGCAGTAACGCAGGGTATAATCAGCCCCAGCATTTT
>TRBD1|-|TRBJ1-6|TRBV5-4
CASSLPGQISPLHF
TGTGCCAGCAGCTTACCGGGACAGATTTCACCCCTCCACTTT
>-|-|TRBJ1-3|TRBV5-1
CASSLEGGLSGNTIYF
TGCGCCAGCAGCTTGGAGGGAGGGTTGAGTGGAAACACCATATATTTT
>TRBD1|-|TRBJ2-7|TRBV2
CASSRDRGSYEQYF
TGTGCCAGCAGTCGGGACAGGGGATCCTACGAGCAGTACTTC
>TRBD1|-|TRBJ2-5|TRBV5-4
CASSRWTGETQYF
TGTGCCAGCAGTCGATGGACAGGAGAGACCCAGTACTTC
>-|-|TRBJ2-2|TRBV10-3
CAISVSGTGELFF
TGTGCCATCAGTGTAAGCGGCACCGGGGAGCTGTTTTTT
>-|-|TRBJ1-2|TRBV20-1
CSASPGGGYTF
TGCAGTGCTAGCCCGGGGGGCGGCTACACCTTC
>-|-|TRBJ2-5|TRBV21-1
CASSNDTVWGDGETQYF
TGTGCCAGCAGCAACGACACGGTATGGGGGGACGGAGAGACCCAGTACTTC
>-|-|TRBJ2-2|TRBV13
CASSSPGQSTGTGELFF
TGTGCCAGCAGCTCGCCGGGACAAAGCACAGGTACCGGGGAGCTGTTTTTT
>TRBD2|-|TRBJ2-1|TRBV2
CASSALAGVGNEQFF
TGTGCCAGCAGCGCACTAGCGGGGGTTGGCAATGAGCAGTTCTTC
>-|-|TRBJ1-1|TRBV11-2
CASSRPPGGLSTEAFF
TGTGCCAGCAGCCGGCCACCGGGGGGGCTAAGCACTGAAGCTTTCTTT
>-|-|TRBJ1-1|TRBV5-1
CASSSESGLRAEAFF
TGCGCCAGCAGCTCCGAATCCGGACTGAGGGCTGAAGCTTTCTTT
>-|-|TRBJ2-5|TRBV7-9
CASSPGGQETQYF
TGTGCCAGCAGCCCCGGCGGCCAAGAGACCCAGTACTTC
>TRBD1|many|TRBJ1-6|TRBV7-9
CASSLAGTGVGSPLHF
TGTGCCAGCAGCCTGGCCGGGACAGGGGTGGGTTCACCCCTCCACTTT
>-|-|TRBJ1-1|TRBV18
CASLGGENTEAFF
TGTGCCAGCCTAGGAGGGGAGAACACTGAAGCTTTCTTT
>TRBD2|once|TRBJ2-1|TRBV2
CASSELAGGLNEQFF
TGTGCCAGCAGTGAACTAGCGGGGGGGTTAAATGAGCAGTTCTTC
>TRBD1|-|TRBJ1-1|TRBV28
CASPPSGQLSGTEAFF
TGTGCCAGCCCCCCGTCGGGACAGCTCAGTGGCACTGAAGCTTTCTTT
>-|few|TRBJ1-2|TRBV4-1
CASSQVLLSGYGYTF
TGCGCCAGCAGCCAAGTTCTCCTTAGCGGCTATGGCTACACCTTC
>-|-|TRBJ2-7|TRBV19
CASSTRGTAFEQYF
TGTGCCAGTAGTACCCGGGGGACCGCGTTCGAGCAGTACTTC
>TRBD1|-|TRBJ2-5|TRBV18
CASSPSSGTGEETQYF
TGTGCCAGCTCACCGTCATCCGGGACAGGGGAAGAGACCCAGTACTTC
>-|-|TRBJ2-7|TRBV11-1
CASSPHQTGNYEQYF
TGTGCCAGCAGCCCGCACCAGACAGGAAACTACGAGCAGTACTTC
>-|once|TRBJ2-2|TRBV18
CASSFDILTGELFF
TGTGCCAGCTCATTTGACATCCTCACCGGGGAGCTGTTTTTT
>-|few|TRBJ1-6|TRBV5-1
CASSLGDISYNSPLHF
TGCGCCAGCAGCTTGGGGGACATCTCCTATAATTCACCCCTCCACTTT